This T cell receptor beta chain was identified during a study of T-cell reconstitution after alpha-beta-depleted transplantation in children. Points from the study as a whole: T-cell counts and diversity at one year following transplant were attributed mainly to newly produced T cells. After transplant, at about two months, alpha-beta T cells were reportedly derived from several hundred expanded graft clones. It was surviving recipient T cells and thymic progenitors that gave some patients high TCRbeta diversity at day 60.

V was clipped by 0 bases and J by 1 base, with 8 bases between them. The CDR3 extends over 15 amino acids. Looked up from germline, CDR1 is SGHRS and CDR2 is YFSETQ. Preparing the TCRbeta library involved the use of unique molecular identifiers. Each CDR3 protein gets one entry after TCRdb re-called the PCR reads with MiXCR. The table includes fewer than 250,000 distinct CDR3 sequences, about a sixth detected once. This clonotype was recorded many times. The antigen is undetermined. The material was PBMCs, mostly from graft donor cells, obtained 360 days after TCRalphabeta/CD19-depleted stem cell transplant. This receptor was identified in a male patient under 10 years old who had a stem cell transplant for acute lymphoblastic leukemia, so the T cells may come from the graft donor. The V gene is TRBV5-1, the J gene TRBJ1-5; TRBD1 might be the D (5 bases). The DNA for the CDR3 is TGCGCCAGCAGCTTGGGTGACAGAAGCAATCAGCCCCAGCATTTT. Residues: CASSLGDRSNQPQHF.